A single sample gave rise to the 28 T cell receptor beta chains below, sequenced in a study of identical twins. Each CDR3 protein is one row after TCRdb ran MiXCR on the 5' RACE reads. The sample lists more than 400,000 distinct CDR3 sequences, nearly 15% seen once, with about 0.47% in the top ten. The sample was also reused in another study, on yellow fever vaccine responses in identical twins.

Sequenced material: CD4+ T cells sorted from blood. The receptors here all came from a woman younger than 35 in good health.

The chain carries TRBV29-1 and TRBJ2-3; D possibly corresponds to TRBD1 (6 bases). V dropped 5 bases and J dropped 2 bases, with 11 bases sitting between them. The CDR3 is made up of 13 amino acids. Germline CDR1 and CDR2: SQVTM and ANQGSEA. The CDR3 loop is CSVFQGHTDTQYF. The CDR3 bases are TGCAGCGTTTTCCAGGGGCACACAGATACGCAGTATTTT.

In this sample, this clonotype turned up a few times. The rearrangement joins TRBV20-1 to TRBJ2-7; possibly TRBD2 for D (6 bases). This CDR3 comprises 14 residues. V lost 6 bases, J lost 2 bases, and 17 bases lay in between. Per the germline V gene, CDR1 is DFQATT and CDR2 is SNEGSKA (reference sequence). CDR3 bases: TGCAGTGCCAGATCTCTCGCGGGACCCTACGAGCAGTACTTC. Protein: CSARSLAGPYEQYF.

The V gene is TRBV12-3 or TRBV12-4, the J gene TRBJ1-4; D gene uncertain. This CDR3 region has 11 residues. With 6 bases removed from V and 2 bases from J, the gap between germline ends came to 1 base. Here the CDR3 DNA reads TGTGCCAGCAGGACTAATGAAAAACTGTTTTTT. Protein product: CASRTNEKLFF.

The table lists this clonotype with a few counts. The V gene is TRBV2, the J gene TRBJ1-6; D gene unclear. The CDR3 contains 13 residues. V was trimmed by 1 base and J by 5 bases, leaving 3 bases between them. Germline V gives CDR1 SNHLY, CDR2 FYNNEI. CDR3 DNA sequence: TGTGCCAGCAGTGAAGTCCATAATTCACCCCTCCACTTT. It is translated as CASSEVHNSPLHF.

The chain carries TRBV28 and TRBJ2-1; 8 positions agree with TRBD1. With 5 bases clipped from V and 8 bases from J, the junction kept 11 bases outside the gene matches. Germline values: CDR1 MDHEN, CDR2 SYDVKM. CDR3 length: 15 amino acids. The CDR3 nucleotides are TGTGCCAGCAGTCCCGGACAGGGTTATTGGGATGAGCAGTTCTTC. This encodes CASSPGQGYWDEQFF.

A few counts support this clonotype. The chain links TRBV4-1 to TRBJ2-4; no clear D. This CDR3 is 15 amino acids long. Germline CDR1 MGHRA, CDR2 YSYEKL. With 0 bases removed from V and 1 base from J, the gap between germline ends came to 7 bases. Here the CDR3 reads CASSQDLAAKNIQYF. CDR3 nucleotides: TGCGCCAGCAGCCAAGATTTGGCTGCCAAAAACATTCAGTACTTC.

The chain's CDR3 is CASTKQGYEQYF. CDR3 bases: TGTGCCAGCACCAAACAGGGATACGAGCAGTACTTC. V and J are TRBV12-3 or TRBV12-4 and TRBJ2-7, with D possibly matching TRBD1 (6 bases). This CDR3 contains 12 residues. Trimming shortened V by 7 bases and J by 4 bases, and 11 bases separated the two germline ends.

This chain connects TRBV4-2 to TRBJ2-1; D perhaps matches TRBD2 (6 bases). Germline values: CDR1 LGHNA, CDR2 YNFKEQ. Trimming removed 4 bases at V and 6 bases at J, with 10 bases between. The CDR3 is 13 residues long. In DNA, the CDR3 is TGTGCCAGCAGCCCCGGGGGTGGCAATGAGCAGTTCTTC. Translation: CASSPGGGNEQFF.

This clonotype turned up a few times. V and J are TRBV5-1 and TRBJ2-5; 7 nucleotides line up with TRBD1. This CDR3 spans 15 amino acids. V dropped 0 bases and J dropped 5; count of bases not matched to a gene: 7. The germline V gene has CDR1 SGHRS and CDR2 YFSETQ. CDR3 sequence: CASSLAQQGRETQYF. The CDR3 nucleotides are TGCGCCAGCAGCTTGGCCCAACAGGGGCGGGAGACCCAGTACTTC.

This clonotype was recorded many times. The DNA of the CDR3 is TGTGCCAGCAGTGATGTACAGGGGTTCTACAATGAGCAGTTCTTC. Its translation is CASSDVQGFYNEQFF. This chain uses TRBV2 with TRBJ2-1; 7 nucleotides line up with TRBD1. V was clipped by 3 bases and J by 3 bases; unmatched bases: 5. This CDR3 spans 15 amino acids. Germline V gene lookup returns CDR1 SNHLY and CDR2 FYNNEI.

This clonotype showed up many times. The chain combines TRBV7-9 with TRBJ1-2; 9 bases line up with TRBD1. The germline gives CDR1 SEHNR, CDR2 FQNEAQ (reference sequence). CDR3 length equals 17 residues. Trimming cost V 5 bases and J 2 bases; bases outside gene matches: 12. CDR3 nucleotides: TGTGCCAGCAGCCCTACAGGGGGCAGGGGTCACAACTATGGCTACACCTTC. This sequence encodes CASSPTGGRGHNYGYTF.

This clonotype was observed a few times. The CDR3 reads CASTGVDTQYF. CDR3 nucleotide sequence: TGTGCCAGCACAGGGGTAGATACGCAGTATTTT. This chain links TRBV12-3 or TRBV12-4 with TRBJ2-3; D is perhaps TRBD1 (6 bases). The CDR3 is made up of 11 amino acids. Between the trimmed V and J ends, which lost 7 bases and 5 bases, there was a span of 7 bases.

The chain joins TRBV9 to TRBJ2-5; D ambiguous. V was cut by 4 bases and J by 0 bases, with 10 bases left in between. Germline CDR1 reads SGDLS; CDR2 reads YYNGEE. There are 14 residues in the CDR3. The CDR3 nucleotides are TGTGCCAGCAGCCCTCAATTTTACCAAGAGACCCAGTACTTC. Residues: CASSPQFYQETQYF.

This clonotype was observed a handful of times. The chain couples TRBV5-1 to TRBJ2-1; D might be TRBD2 (6 bases). The germline V gene has CDR1 SGHRS and CDR2 YFSETQ. Trimming took 0 bases from V and 4 from J, leaving 11 bases between them. CDR3 length: 15 residues. CDR3 in DNA: TGCGCCAGCAGCTTGGCGGGAGTCGAGTACAATGAGCAGTTCTTC. Encoded protein: CASSLAGVEYNEQFF. Using reference TRBV5-1 and TRBJ2-1 for the parts outside the CDR3, the full variable domain is KAGVTQTPRYLIKTRGQQVTLSCSPISGHRSVSWYQQTPGQGLQFLFEYFSETQRNKGNFPGRFSGRQFSNSRSEMNVSTLELGDSALYLCASSLAGVEYNEQFFGPGTRLTVL.

The rearrangement joins TRBV5-1 to TRBJ2-5; D possibly corresponds to TRBD2 (6 bases). The CDR3 has 15 residues. V gave up 4 bases and J gave up 2 bases, with 15 bases separating them. The germline CDR1 and CDR2 sequences are SGHRS and YFSETQ. The CDR3 coding sequence is TGCGCCAGCAGCGGAGGGCGACAAAATCAAGAGACCCAGTACTTC. It translates to CASSGGRQNQETQYF.

This clonotype showed up just a few times. The chain is built from TRBV14 and TRBJ2-3, with unresolved D. V lost 1 base and J 2 bases, leaving 10 bases between the germline ends. Germline V gives CDR1 SGHDN, CDR2 FVKESK. The CDR3 length is 15 residues. The CDR3 DNA reads TGTGCCAGCAGCCAAGTGGGCAGATACACAGATACGCAGTATTTT. Its protein product is CASSQVGRYTDTQYF.

This clonotype came up a few times. The chain joins TRBV5-1 to TRBJ1-3; 9 bases line up with TRBD1. Germline V lookup: CDR1 SGHRS, CDR2 YFSETQ. Unmatched junction bases numbered 8, after V lost 3 bases and J lost 4 bases. The CDR3 runs 16 residues. The CDR3 DNA is TGCGCCAGCAGCTCATCCGCCGGGACAGGGGGAAACACCATATATTTT. It specifies CASSSSAGTGGNTIYF.

This clonotype turned up a few times. This chain uses TRBV7-9 with TRBJ1-2, with D hard to call. CDR1 SEHNR and CDR2 FQNEAQ come from the germline V gene (reference sequence). V lost 1 base and J 5 bases, leaving 14 bases between the germline ends. This CDR3 is built from 15 residues. This CDR3 reads CASSLEAPGFYGYTF. In DNA, the CDR3 is TGTGCCAGCAGCTTAGAGGCTCCCGGGTTTTATGGCTACACCTTC.

This clonotype has just a few counts. This sequence joins TRBV27 and TRBJ2-5, with 11 bases matching TRBD2. The CDR3 spans 16 residues. After removal of 5 bases from V and 8 bases from J, the junction contained 13 bases not matched to a gene. The germline V gene has CDR1 MNHEY and CDR2 SMNVEV (reference sequence). In nucleotides, the CDR3 is TGTGCCAGCAGTCCCGGACTAGCGGGTGCGGAATCAACCCAGTACTTC. It translates to CASSPGLAGAESTQYF.

This clonotype has a count of ten or more. This chain connects TRBV12-3 or TRBV12-4 to TRBJ2-5; D gene unclear. V was pared by 0 bases and J by 3 bases, with 8 bases between. This CDR3 region has 14 residues. The CDR3: CASSLADTKETQYF. The CDR3 region has the DNA TGTGCCAGCAGTTTAGCAGACACTAAAGAGACCCAGTACTTC.

The gene calls are TRBV5-5 and TRBJ2-7; possibly TRBD1 for D (6 bases). The CDR3 covers 15 residues. V shed 4 bases and J shed 0 bases, with 14 bases lying between them. Per the germline V gene, CDR1 is SGHKS and CDR2 is YYEKEE (reference sequence). CDR3 protein: CASSKIDRLSYEQYF. The CDR3 bases are TGTGCCAGCAGCAAAATCGACAGGCTCTCCTACGAGCAGTACTTC.

This clonotype has just a few counts. The chain combines TRBV10-3 with TRBJ2-1, with D perhaps TRBD2 (6 bases). The CDR3 contains 18 residues. Looked up from germline, CDR1 is ENHRY and CDR2 is SYGVKD. The V and J ends lost 4 bases and 3 bases respectively, with 22 bases between them. CDR3 residues: CAISASRGTPGGYNEQFF. The CDR3 bases are TGTGCCATCAGTGCGTCCCGGGGGACCCCCGGGGGCTACAATGAGCAGTTCTTC.

This clonotype appeared a few times. V and J are TRBV7-2 and TRBJ2-1; D is ambiguous. V gave up 3 bases and J gave up 4 bases, with 4 bases separating them. This CDR3 is built from 12 residues. Germline CDR1 is SGHTA and CDR2 is FQGNSA. The CDR3, as DNA: TGTGCCAGCAGCTTCCGGTACAATGAGCAGTTCTTC. It encodes CASSFRYNEQFF.

The V gene is TRBV28, the J gene TRBJ2-3; 11 nucleotides agree with TRBD1. With V trimmed by 6 bases and J by 3 bases, 5 bases remained unmatched. The CDR3 has 15 amino acids. CDR1 is MDHEN and CDR2 is SYDVKM in the germline V gene. CDR3 sequence reads: CASSPDRGQTDTQYF. The CDR3 coding sequence is TGTGCCAGCAGCCCGGACAGGGGGCAGACAGATACGCAGTATTTT.

V usage is TRBV20-1 and J usage is TRBJ2-1; 7 bases map to TRBD1. This CDR3 contains 11 residues. Germline lookup yields CDR1 DFQATT and CDR2 SNEGSKA (reference sequence). The V gene end was trimmed by 5 bases and the J gene end by 8 bases; junction bases not matched to a gene: 3. In nucleotides, the CDR3 is TGCAGTGCTGGGACAGCTGATGAGCAGTTCTTC. Translation gives CSAGTADEQFF.

This clonotype has more than one count but fewer than ten. The chain is built from TRBV5-1 and TRBJ1-5, with D tentatively TRBD1 (5 bases). Germline V gives CDR1 SGHRS, CDR2 YFSETQ. Trimming cost V 4 bases and J 7 bases, with 12 bases left between them. CDR3 size: 13 residues. CDR3 sequence reads: CASSQSGGQPQHF. The DNA of the CDR3 is TGCGCCAGCAGCCAATCGGGGGGGCAGCCCCAGCATTTT.

The genes are TRBV6-5 and TRBJ1-5, with D perhaps TRBD1 (5 bases). V shed 4 bases and J shed 9 bases, with 13 bases lying between them. CDR1 MNHEY and CDR2 SVGAGI come from the germline V gene. CDR3 length: 13 residues. CDR3: CASSLGVSAPQHF. The DNA for the CDR3 is TGTGCCAGCAGTTTGGGGGTGTCCGCGCCCCAGCATTTT.

This clonotype was seen a few times. The chain joins TRBV11-2 to TRBJ1-6; D might be TRBD1 (5 bases). Germline CDR1 is SGHAT and CDR2 is FQNNGV. Trimming stripped 3 bases from V and 1 base from J, with 16 bases between. CDR3 length equals 18 residues. The CDR3 sequence is CASSFGGISRSYNSPLHF. The DNA of the CDR3 is TGTGCCAGCAGCTTCGGGGGAATTAGTCGGTCCTATAATTCACCCCTCCACTTT.